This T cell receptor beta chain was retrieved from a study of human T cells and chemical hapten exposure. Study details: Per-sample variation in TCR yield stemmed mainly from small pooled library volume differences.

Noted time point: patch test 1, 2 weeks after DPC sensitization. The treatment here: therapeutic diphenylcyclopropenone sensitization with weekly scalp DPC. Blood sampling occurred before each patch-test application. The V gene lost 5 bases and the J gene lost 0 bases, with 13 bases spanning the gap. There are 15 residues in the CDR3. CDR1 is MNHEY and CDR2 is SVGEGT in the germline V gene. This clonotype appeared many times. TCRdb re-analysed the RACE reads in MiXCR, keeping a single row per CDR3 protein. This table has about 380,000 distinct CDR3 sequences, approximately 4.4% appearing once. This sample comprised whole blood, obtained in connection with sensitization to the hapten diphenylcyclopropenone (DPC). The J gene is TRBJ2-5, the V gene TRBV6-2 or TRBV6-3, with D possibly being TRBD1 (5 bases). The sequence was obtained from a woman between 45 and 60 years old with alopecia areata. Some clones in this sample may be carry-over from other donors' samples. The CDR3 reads CASSRIDSDQETQYF. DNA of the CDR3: TGTGCCAGCAGTCGTATTGACAGTGACCAAGAGACCCAGTACTTC.